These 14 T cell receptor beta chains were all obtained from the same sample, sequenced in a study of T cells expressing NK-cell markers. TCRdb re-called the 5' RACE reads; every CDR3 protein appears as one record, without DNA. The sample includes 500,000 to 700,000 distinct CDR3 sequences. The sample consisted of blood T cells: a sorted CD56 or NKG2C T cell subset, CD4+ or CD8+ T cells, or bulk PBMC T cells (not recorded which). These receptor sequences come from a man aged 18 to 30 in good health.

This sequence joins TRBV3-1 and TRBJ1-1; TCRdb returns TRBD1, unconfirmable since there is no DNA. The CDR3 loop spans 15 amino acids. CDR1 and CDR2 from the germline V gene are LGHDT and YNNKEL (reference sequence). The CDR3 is CASSPPDRTDTEAFF.

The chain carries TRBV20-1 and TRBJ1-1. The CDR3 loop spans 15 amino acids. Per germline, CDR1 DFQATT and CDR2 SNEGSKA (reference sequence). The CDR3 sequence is CSARSMLGRNTEAFF.

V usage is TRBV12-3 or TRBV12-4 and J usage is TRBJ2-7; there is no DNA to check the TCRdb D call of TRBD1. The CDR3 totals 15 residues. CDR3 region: CASSSRDRGFYEQYF.

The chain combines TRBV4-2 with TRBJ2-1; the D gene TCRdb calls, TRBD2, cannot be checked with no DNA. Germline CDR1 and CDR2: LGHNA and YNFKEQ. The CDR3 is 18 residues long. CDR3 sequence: CASSQPILAGGSLHEQFF.

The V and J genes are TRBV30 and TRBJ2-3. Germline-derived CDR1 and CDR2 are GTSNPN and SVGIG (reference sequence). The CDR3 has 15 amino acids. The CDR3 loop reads CAWSVPDFYTDTQYF.

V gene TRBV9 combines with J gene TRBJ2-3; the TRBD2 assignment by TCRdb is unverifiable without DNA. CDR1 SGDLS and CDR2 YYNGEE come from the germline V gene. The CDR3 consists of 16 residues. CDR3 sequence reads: CASSGASGSRTDTQYF.

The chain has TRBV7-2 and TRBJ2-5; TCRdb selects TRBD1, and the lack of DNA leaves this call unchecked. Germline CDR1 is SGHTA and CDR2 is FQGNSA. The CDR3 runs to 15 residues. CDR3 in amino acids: CASRRGQGVGETQYF.

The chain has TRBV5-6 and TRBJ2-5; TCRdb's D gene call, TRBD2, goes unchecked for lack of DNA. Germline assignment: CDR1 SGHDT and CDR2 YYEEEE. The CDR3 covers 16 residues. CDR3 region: CASSPTSGRAWETQYF. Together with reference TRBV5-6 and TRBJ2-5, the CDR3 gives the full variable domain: DAGVTQSPTHLIKTRGQQVTLRCSPKSGHDTVSWYQQALGQGPQFIFQYYEEEERQRGNFPDRFSGHQFPNYSSELNVNALLLGDSALYLCASSPTSGRAWETQYFGPGTRLLVL.

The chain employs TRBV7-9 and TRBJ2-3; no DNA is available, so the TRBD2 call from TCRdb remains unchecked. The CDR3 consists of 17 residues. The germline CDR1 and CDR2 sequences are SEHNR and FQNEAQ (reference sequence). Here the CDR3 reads CASSIYSGSFSTDTQYF.

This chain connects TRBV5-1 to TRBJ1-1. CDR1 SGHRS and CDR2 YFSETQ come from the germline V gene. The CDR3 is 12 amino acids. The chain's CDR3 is CASSPMFGEAFF.

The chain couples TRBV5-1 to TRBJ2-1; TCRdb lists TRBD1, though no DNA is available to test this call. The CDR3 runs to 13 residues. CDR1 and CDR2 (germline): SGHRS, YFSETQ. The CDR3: CASSGTGTSEQFF.

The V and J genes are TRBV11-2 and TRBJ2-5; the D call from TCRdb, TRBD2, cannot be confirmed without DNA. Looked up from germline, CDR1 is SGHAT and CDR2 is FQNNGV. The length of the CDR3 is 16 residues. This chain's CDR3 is CASSWGRWGDGETQYF.

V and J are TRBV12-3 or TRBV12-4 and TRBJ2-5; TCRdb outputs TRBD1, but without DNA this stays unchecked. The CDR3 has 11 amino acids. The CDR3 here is CASSTRKTQYF.

CDR3 residues: CSASKLAGVINEQFF. V usage is TRBV20-1 and J usage is TRBJ2-1; the D call from TCRdb, TRBD2, cannot be confirmed without DNA. CDR1 is DFQATT, CDR2 SNEGSKA, per germline (reference sequence). The CDR3 covers 15 residues.